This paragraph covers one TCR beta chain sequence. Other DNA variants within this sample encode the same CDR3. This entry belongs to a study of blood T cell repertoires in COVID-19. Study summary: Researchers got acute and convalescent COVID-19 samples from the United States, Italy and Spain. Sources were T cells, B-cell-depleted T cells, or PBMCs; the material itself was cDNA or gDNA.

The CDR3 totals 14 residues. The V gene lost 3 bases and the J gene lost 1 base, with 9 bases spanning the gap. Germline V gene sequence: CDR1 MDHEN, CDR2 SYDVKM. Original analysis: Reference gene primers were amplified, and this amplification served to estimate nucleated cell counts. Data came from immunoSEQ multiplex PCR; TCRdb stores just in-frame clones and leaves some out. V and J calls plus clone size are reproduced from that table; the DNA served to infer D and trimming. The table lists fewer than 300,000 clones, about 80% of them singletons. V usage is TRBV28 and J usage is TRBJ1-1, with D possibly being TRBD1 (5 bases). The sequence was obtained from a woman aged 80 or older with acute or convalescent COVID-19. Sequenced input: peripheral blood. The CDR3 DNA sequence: TGTGCCAGCAGTTTGAGTCAGGGGAACACTGAAGCTTTCTTT. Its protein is CASSLSQGNTEAFF. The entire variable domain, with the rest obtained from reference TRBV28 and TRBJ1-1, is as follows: DVKVTQSSRYLVKRTGEKVFLECVQDMDHENMFWYRQDPGLGLRLIYFSYDVKMKEKGDIPEGYSVSREKKERFSLILESASTNQTSMYLCASSLSQGNTEAFFGQGTRLTVV.